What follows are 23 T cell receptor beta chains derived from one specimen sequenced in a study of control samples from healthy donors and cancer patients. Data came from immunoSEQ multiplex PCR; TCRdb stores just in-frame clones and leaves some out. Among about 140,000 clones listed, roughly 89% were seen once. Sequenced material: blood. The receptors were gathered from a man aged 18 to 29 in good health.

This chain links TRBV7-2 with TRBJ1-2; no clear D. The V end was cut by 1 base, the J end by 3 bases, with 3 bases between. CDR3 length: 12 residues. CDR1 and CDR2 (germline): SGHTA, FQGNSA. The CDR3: CASSLGYYGYTF. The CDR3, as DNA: TGTGCCAGCAGCTTAGGATACTATGGCTACACCTTC.

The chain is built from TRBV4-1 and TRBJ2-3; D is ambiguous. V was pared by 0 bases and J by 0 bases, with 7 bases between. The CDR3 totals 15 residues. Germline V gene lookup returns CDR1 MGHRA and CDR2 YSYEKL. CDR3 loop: CASSQDPKSTDTQYF. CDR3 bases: TGCGCCAGCAGCCAAGATCCGAAAAGCACAGATACGCAGTATTTT.

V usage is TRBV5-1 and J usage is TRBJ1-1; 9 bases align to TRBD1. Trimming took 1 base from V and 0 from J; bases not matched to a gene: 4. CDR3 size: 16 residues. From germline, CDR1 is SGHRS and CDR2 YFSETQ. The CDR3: CASSLTGQGMNTEAFF. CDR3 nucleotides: TGCGCCAGCAGCTTGACCGGACAGGGGATGAACACTGAAGCTTTCTTT.

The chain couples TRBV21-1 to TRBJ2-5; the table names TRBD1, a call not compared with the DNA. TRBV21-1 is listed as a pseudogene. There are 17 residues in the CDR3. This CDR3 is CASVETGGGVGKETQYF. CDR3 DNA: TGTGCCAGCGTCGAGACAGGGGGAGGTGTGGGGAAAGAGACCCAGTACTTC.

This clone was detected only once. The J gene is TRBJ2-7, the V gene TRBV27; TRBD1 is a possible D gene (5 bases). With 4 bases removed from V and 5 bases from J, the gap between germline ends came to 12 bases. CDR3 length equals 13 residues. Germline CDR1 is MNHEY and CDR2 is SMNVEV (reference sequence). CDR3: CASSSGLRDEQYF. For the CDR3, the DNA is TGTGCCAGCAGTTCGGGCCTCAGGGACGAGCAGTACTTC.

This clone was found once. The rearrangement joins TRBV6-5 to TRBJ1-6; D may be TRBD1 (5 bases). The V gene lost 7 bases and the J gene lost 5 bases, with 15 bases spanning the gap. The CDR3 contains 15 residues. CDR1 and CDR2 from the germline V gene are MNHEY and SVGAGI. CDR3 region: CASIPRWGDNSPLHF. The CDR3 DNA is TGTGCCAGCATTCCCCGGTGGGGCGATAATTCACCCCTCCACTTT.

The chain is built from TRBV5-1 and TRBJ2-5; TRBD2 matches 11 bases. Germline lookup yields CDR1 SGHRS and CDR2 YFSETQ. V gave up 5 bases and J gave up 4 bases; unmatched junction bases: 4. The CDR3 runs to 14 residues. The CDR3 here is CASSPSGGSETQYF. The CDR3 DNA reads TGCGCCAGCAGTCCTAGCGGGGGGTCAGAGACCCAGTACTTC.

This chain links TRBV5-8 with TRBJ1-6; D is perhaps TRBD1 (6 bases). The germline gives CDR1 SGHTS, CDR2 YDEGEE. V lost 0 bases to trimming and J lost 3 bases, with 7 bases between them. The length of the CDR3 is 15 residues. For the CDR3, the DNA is TGTGCCAGCAGCTTGGCAGGGGTCTATAATTCACCCCTCCACTTT. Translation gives CASSLAGVYNSPLHF.

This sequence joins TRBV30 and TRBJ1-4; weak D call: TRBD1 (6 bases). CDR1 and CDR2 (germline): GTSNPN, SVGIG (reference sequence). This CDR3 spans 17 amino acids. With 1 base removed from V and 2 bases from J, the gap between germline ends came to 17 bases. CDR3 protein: CAWSGGQGFVTNEKLFF. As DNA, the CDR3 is TGTGCCTGGAGTGGGGGGCAGGGGTTCGTGACTAATGAAAAACTGTTTTTT.

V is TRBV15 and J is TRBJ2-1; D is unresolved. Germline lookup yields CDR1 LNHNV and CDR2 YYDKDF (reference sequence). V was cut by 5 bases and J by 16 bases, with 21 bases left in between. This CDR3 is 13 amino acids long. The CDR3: CATSYRESRRPFF. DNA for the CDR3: TGTGCCACCAGCTATAGAGAGTCACGCCGCCCCTTCTTC.

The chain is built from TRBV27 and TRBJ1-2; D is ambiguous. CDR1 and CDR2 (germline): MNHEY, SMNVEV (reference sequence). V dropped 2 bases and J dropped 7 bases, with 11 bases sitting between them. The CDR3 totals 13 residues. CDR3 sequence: CASSLHLGGGYTF. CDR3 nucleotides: TGTGCCAGCAGTTTACACCTCGGAGGTGGCTACACCTTC.

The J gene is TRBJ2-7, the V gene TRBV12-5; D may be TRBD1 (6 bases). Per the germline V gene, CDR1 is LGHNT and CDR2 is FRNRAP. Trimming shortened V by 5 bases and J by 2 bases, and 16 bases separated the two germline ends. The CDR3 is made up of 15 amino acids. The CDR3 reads CASGIRTDRTYEQYF. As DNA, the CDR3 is TGTGCTAGTGGTATAAGAACGGACAGAACCTACGAGCAGTACTTC. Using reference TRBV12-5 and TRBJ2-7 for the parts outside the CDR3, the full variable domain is DARVTQTPRHKVTEMGQEVTMRCQPILGHNTVFWYRQTMMQGLELLAYFRNRAPLDDSGMPKDRFSAEMPDATLATLKIQPSEPRDSAVYFCASGIRTDRTYEQYFGPGTRLTVT.

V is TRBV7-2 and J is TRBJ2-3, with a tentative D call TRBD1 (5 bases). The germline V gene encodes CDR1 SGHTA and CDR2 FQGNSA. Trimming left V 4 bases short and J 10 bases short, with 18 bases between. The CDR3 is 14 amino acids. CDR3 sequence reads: CASSSFGVGVAQYF. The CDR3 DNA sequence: TGTGCCAGCAGCTCCTTTGGGGTAGGGGTAGCGCAGTATTTT.

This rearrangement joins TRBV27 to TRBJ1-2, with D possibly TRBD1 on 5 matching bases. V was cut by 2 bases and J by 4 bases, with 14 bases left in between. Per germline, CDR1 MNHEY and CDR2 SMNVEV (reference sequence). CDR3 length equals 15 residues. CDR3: CASSLAARGGYGYTF. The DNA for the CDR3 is TGTGCCAGCAGTTTAGCCGCACGGGGGGGCTATGGCTACACCTTC.

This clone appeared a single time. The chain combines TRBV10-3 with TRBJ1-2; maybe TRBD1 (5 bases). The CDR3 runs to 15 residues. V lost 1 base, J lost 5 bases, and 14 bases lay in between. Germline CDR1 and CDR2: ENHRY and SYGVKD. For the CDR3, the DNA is TGTGCCATCAGTGAGTTGGGCGGGGCCAAATATGGCTACACCTTC. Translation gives CAISELGGAKYGYTF.

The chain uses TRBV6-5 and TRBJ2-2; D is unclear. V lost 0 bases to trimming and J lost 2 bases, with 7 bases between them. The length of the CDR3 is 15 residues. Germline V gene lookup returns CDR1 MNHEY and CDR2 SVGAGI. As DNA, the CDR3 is TGTGCCAGCAGTTACTCGGGTACAAACACCGGGGAGCTGTTTTTT. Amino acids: CASSYSGTNTGELFF.

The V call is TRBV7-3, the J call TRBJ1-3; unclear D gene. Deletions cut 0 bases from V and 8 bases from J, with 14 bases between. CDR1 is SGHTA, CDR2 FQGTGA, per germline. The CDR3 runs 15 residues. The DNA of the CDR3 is TGTGCCAGCAGCTTAACCAGGAAAGGAATATACACCATATATTTT. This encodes CASSLTRKGIYTIYF.

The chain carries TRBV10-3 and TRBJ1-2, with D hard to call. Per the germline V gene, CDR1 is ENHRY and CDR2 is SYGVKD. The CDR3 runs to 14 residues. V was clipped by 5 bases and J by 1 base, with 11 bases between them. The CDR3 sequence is CAISRADFNYGYTF. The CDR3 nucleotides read TGTGCCATCAGTAGGGCCGACTTTAACTATGGCTACACCTTC.

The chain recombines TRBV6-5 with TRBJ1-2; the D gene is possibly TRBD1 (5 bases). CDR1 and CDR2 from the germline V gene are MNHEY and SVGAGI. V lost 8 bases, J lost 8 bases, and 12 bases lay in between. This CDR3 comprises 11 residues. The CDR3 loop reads CASPRGNGYTF. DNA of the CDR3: TGTGCCAGCCCCCGGGGGAACGGCTACACCTTC.

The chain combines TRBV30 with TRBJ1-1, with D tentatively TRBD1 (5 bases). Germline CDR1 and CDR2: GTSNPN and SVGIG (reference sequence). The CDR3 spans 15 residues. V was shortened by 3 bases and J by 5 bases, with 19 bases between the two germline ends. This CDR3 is CAWREAGAQRTEAFF. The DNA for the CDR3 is TGTGCCTGGAGAGAGGCCGGGGCCCAAAGAACTGAAGCTTTCTTT.

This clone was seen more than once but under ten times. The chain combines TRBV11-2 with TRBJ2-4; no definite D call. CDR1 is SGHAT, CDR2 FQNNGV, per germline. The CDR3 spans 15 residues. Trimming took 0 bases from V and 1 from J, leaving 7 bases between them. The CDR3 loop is CASSLEIGAKNIQYF. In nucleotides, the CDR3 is TGTGCCAGCAGCTTAGAGATAGGGGCCAAAAACATTCAGTACTTC.

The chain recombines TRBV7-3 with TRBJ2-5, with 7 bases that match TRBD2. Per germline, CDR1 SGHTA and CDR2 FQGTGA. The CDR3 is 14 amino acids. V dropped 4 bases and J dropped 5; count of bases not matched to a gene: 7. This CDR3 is CASSSGRVPETQYF. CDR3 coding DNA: TGTGCCAGCAGCTCGGGGAGGGTCCCTGAGACCCAGTACTTC. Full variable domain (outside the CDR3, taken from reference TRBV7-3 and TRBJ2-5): GAGVSQTPSNKVTEKGKYVELRCDPISGHTALYWYRQSLGQGPEFLIYFQGTGAADDSGLPNDRFFAVRPEGSVSTLKIQRTERGDSAVYLCASSSGRVPETQYFGPGTRLLVL.

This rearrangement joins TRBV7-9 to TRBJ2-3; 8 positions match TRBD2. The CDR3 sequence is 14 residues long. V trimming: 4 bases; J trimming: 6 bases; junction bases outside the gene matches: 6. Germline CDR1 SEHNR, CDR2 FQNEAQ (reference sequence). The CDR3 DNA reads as TGTGCCAGCAGCTCGCGGGGGGTTCAGGATACGCAGTATTTT. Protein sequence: CASSSRGVQDTQYF.